These T cell receptor beta chains were read from a single sample in a study of cytomegalovirus exposure and HLA in healthy donors. Here immunoSEQ multiplex PCR was the method, and the copy in TCRdb shows in-frame clones only, minus some. This table has more than 150,000 clones, roughly 82% appearing once. The sample consisted of PBMCs. The receptors were gathered from a man aged 35-49 years in good health and CMV-seronegative. The CDR3 runs from the conserved cysteine through the conserved F or W. The order of the fields is CDR3 protein, CDR3 DNA, D gene, V gene, clone size, J gene. The D gene is left open where the match is weak. Clone size is stated in some rows and not others, as once, few, many or a class when expanded.

CDR3 protein: CASSEGTSVSTDTQYF; CDR3 DNA: TGTGCCAGCAGCGAAGGGACTAGCGTTAGCACAGATACGCAGTATTTT; D gene: TRBD2; V gene: TRBV7-3; clone size: .; J gene: TRBJ2-3
CDR3 protein: CATGTPSYNEQFF; CDR3 DNA: TGTGCCACCGGGACTCCCTCCTACAATGAGCAGTTCTTC; D gene: .; V gene: TRBV6-5; clone size: few; J gene: TRBJ2-1
CDR3 protein: CASRSTGGYVDTQYF; CDR3 DNA: TGTGCCAGCAGGTCGACAGGGGGATATGTAGATACGCAGTATTTT; D gene: TRBD1; V gene: TRBV6-1; clone size: .; J gene: TRBJ2-3
CDR3 protein: CASSILGGQGLLDTQYF; CDR3 DNA: TGTGCCAGTAGTATTCTGGGAGGACAGGGGCTTTTGGATACGCAGTATTTT; D gene: TRBD1; V gene: TRBV19; clone size: .; J gene: TRBJ2-3
CDR3 protein: CSVRTRNYGYTF; CDR3 DNA: TGCAGCGTCCGGACACGGAACTATGGCTACACCTTC; D gene: .; V gene: TRBV29-1; clone size: few; J gene: TRBJ1-2
CDR3 protein: CASSLNRDSEAFF; CDR3 DNA: TGTGCCAGCTCACTAAACCGGGACAGTGAAGCTTTCTTT; D gene: TRBD1; V gene: TRBV18; clone size: .; J gene: TRBJ1-1
CDR3 protein: CASSPPGGDTQYF; CDR3 DNA: TGTGCCAGCAGCCCTCCGGGGGGTGATACGCAGTATTTT; D gene: TRBD2; V gene: TRBV7-6; clone size: once; J gene: TRBJ2-3
CDR3 protein: CASSAGTSGRAGETQYF; CDR3 DNA: TGTGCCAGCAGCGCCGGGACTAGCGGGAGGGCCGGTGAGACCCAGTACTTC; D gene: TRBD2; V gene: TRBV5-4; clone size: .; J gene: TRBJ2-5
CDR3 protein: CASSQPTGGNIEAFF; CDR3 DNA: TGTGCCAGCAGCCAACCGACAGGGGGGAATATTGAAGCTTTCTTT; D gene: TRBD1; V gene: TRBV4-2; clone size: .; J gene: TRBJ1-1
CDR3 protein: CASRVTGGYTF; CDR3 DNA: TGTGCCAGCAGAGTTACAGGTGGCTACACCTTC; D gene: .; V gene: TRBV2; clone size: .; J gene: TRBJ1-2
CDR3 protein: CASRQDGVVAAYEQYF; CDR3 DNA: TGTGCCAGCAGACAAGATGGGGTTGTAGCGGCTTACGAGCAGTACTTC; D gene: .; V gene: TRBV4-2; clone size: .; J gene: TRBJ2-7
CDR3 protein: CASSQPRGFTEAFF; CDR3 DNA: TGCGCCAGCAGTCAACCGCGGGGGTTCACTGAAGCTTTCTTT; D gene: .; V gene: TRBV4-1; clone size: .; J gene: TRBJ1-1
CDR3 protein: CASSLARTGGAGEQYF; CDR3 DNA: TGTGCCAGCAGCTTGGCCCGGACAGGGGGCGCGGGGGAGCAGTACTTC; D gene: TRBD1; V gene: TRBV5-6; clone size: .; J gene: TRBJ2-7
CDR3 protein: CASSSGYRDIQYF; CDR3 DNA: TGTGCCAGCAGTTCAGGGTATAGAGACATTCAGTACTTC; D gene: .; V gene: TRBV28; clone size: .; J gene: TRBJ2-4
CDR3 protein: CASSYSAGRGAGELFF; CDR3 DNA: TGTGCCAGCAGTTACTCCGCGGGCAGGGGTGCCGGGGAGCTGTTTTTT; D gene: .; V gene: TRBV6-5; clone size: .; J gene: TRBJ2-2
CDR3 protein: CASSLDFGSARGYTF; CDR3 DNA: TGTGCCAGCAGCTTAGATTTTGGATCCGCTAGGGGCTACACCTTC; D gene: .; V gene: TRBV7-2; clone size: .; J gene: TRBJ1-2
CDR3 protein: CASSKTSGGARGNEQFF; CDR3 DNA: TGTGCCAGCAGCAAGACTAGCGGGGGGGCCAGGGGGAATGAGCAGTTCTTC; D gene: TRBD2; V gene: TRBV11-3; clone size: .; J gene: TRBJ2-1
CDR3 protein: CASSIFPNNNYGYTF; CDR3 DNA: TGTGCCAGTAGTATTTTTCCGAACAATAACTATGGCTACACCTTC; D gene: .; V gene: TRBV19; clone size: .; J gene: TRBJ1-2
CDR3 protein: CATSSPRAGGRNEQFF; CDR3 DNA: TGTGCCACCAGCAGCCCCCGAGCGGGGGGCCGCAATGAGCAGTTCTTC; D gene: TRBD2; V gene: TRBV15; clone size: .; J gene: TRBJ2-1
CDR3 protein: CSVLPGQGYYNEQFF; CDR3 DNA: TGCAGCGTTTTACCGGGACAGGGGTACTACAATGAGCAGTTCTTC; D gene: TRBD1; V gene: TRBV29-1; clone size: .; J gene: TRBJ2-1
CDR3 protein: CASSFENSGANVLTF; CDR3 DNA: TGCGCCAGCAGCTTCGAGAACTCTGGGGCCAACGTCCTGACTTTC; D gene: .; V gene: TRBV5-1; clone size: .; J gene: TRBJ2-6
CDR3 protein: CASSSAGGHTEAFF; CDR3 DNA: TGTGCCAGCAGTTCAGCAGGGGGGCACACTGAAGCTTTCTTT; D gene: TRBD1; V gene: TRBV28; clone size: .; J gene: TRBJ1-1
CDR3 protein: CASSPGPGALKEQFF; CDR3 DNA: TGTGCCAGCAGCCCTGGGCCAGGGGCTCTCAAGGAGCAGTTCTTC; D gene: .; V gene: TRBV4-2; clone size: .; J gene: TRBJ2-1
CDR3 protein: CASSTISGGLETQYF; CDR3 DNA: TGTGCCAGCAGTACAATTAGCGGGGGGTTAGAGACCCAGTACTTC; D gene: TRBD2; V gene: TRBV7-9; clone size: .; J gene: TRBJ2-5
CDR3 protein: CASSPNPGGNSPLHF; CDR3 DNA: TGTGCCAGCAGTCCCAACCCTGGGGGGAATTCACCCCTCCACTTT; D gene: .; V gene: TRBV9; clone size: .; J gene: TRBJ1-6
CDR3 protein: CASSQDPGYSRSGNTIYF; CDR3 DNA: TGCGCCAGCAGCCAGGATCCCGGATATTCGAGGTCCGGAAACACCATATATTTT; D gene: .; V gene: TRBV4-1; clone size: .; J gene: TRBJ1-3
CDR3 protein: CASTSYGNTEAFF; CDR3 DNA: TGTGCCAGCACATCCTACGGGAACACTGAAGCTTTCTTT; D gene: .; V gene: TRBV2; clone size: few; J gene: TRBJ1-1
CDR3 protein: CASSEKAGEWNEQFF; CDR3 DNA: TGTGCCAGCAGTGAAAAAGCGGGGGAATGGAATGAGCAGTTCTTC; D gene: TRBD2; V gene: TRBV6-1; clone size: .; J gene: TRBJ2-1
CDR3 protein: CASSLVDSSSYEQYF; CDR3 DNA: TGTGCCAGCAGCTTGGTTGACTCCTCTAGCTACGAGCAGTACTTC; D gene: .; V gene: TRBV5-6; clone size: .; J gene: TRBJ2-7
CDR3 protein: CASSHYRDPNTEAFF; CDR3 DNA: TGCGCCAGCAGCCATTACAGGGACCCGAACACTGAAGCTTTCTTT; D gene: .; V gene: TRBV4-1; clone size: few; J gene: TRBJ1-1
CDR3 protein: CASSRTGGLNTEAFF; CDR3 DNA: TGTGCCAGTAGTAGAACAGGGGGTCTGAACACTGAAGCTTTCTTT; D gene: TRBD1; V gene: TRBV19; clone size: .; J gene: TRBJ1-1
CDR3 protein: CASSSTTFRNTGELFF; CDR3 DNA: TGTGCCAGCAGCTCAACCACCTTTAGGAACACCGGGGAGCTGTTTTTT; D gene: .; V gene: TRBV7-3; clone size: once; J gene: TRBJ2-2
CDR3 protein: CASSVESSGPHEQYF; CDR3 DNA: TGTGCCAGCAGCGTAGAAAGTAGTGGGCCCCACGAGCAGTACTTC; D gene: .; V gene: TRBV9; clone size: .; J gene: TRBJ2-7
CDR3 protein: CASSQEWDRRYYGYTF; CDR3 DNA: TGTGCCAGCAGCCAAGAATGGGACAGGCGATACTATGGCTACACCTTC; D gene: TRBD1; V gene: TRBV4-2; clone size: .; J gene: TRBJ1-2
CDR3 protein: CASSFKEGGAQYF; CDR3 DNA: TGTGCCAGCAGCTTTAAAGAGGGGGGGGCCCAGTACTTC; D gene: .; V gene: TRBV11-1; clone size: .; J gene: TRBJ2-5
CDR3 protein: CASSRGQGQGDTQYF; CDR3 DNA: TGTGCCAGCAGCCGTGGACAGGGGCAGGGAGATACGCAGTATTTT; D gene: TRBD1; V gene: TRBV11-1; clone size: .; J gene: TRBJ2-3
CDR3 protein: CATSRDQGTYGYTF; CDR3 DNA: TGTGCCACCAGCAGAGATCAGGGTACCTATGGCTACACCTTC; D gene: .; V gene: TRBV15; clone size: .; J gene: TRBJ1-2
CDR3 protein: CASSPGLVNTGELFF; CDR3 DNA: TGTGCCAGCTCACCGGGACTAGTGAACACCGGGGAGCTGTTTTTT; D gene: TRBD2; V gene: TRBV18; clone size: .; J gene: TRBJ2-2
CDR3 protein: CASSLGLAVGSYEQYF; CDR3 DNA: TGTGCCAGCAGCTTGGGTCTAGCGGTAGGTTCCTACGAGCAGTACTTC; D gene: TRBD2; V gene: TRBV5-6; clone size: few; J gene: TRBJ2-7
CDR3 protein: CASRARRTSGYSTGELFF; CDR3 DNA: TGTGCCAGCAGAGCCCGCCGGACTAGCGGGTATAGTACCGGGGAGCTGTTTTTT; D gene: TRBD2; V gene: TRBV28; clone size: .; J gene: TRBJ2-2
CDR3 protein: CASSSPQGGKNIQYF; CDR3 DNA: TGTGCCAGCAGTTCACCTCAGGGGGGTAAAAACATTCAGTACTTC; D gene: .; V gene: TRBV28; clone size: once; J gene: TRBJ2-4
CDR3 protein: CASSELDRELGRAFF; CDR3 DNA: TGTGCCAGCAGTGAATTGGACAGGGAGTTAGGGAGAGCTTTCTTT; D gene: TRBD1; V gene: TRBV25-1; clone size: .; J gene: TRBJ1-1